What follows are 18 T cell receptor beta chains derived from one specimen sequenced in a study of T cells after yellow fever vaccination. TCRdb reprocessed the 5' RACE reads via MiXCR and lists one record per CDR3 protein. The table lists a few hundred thousand distinct CDR3 sequences, approximately 12% of them singletons. The source material was CD4+ T cells sorted from PBMCs, sampled 15 days after the yellow fever booster vaccination. These TCRs come from a man younger than 35 who received the YFV17D yellow fever vaccine.

This clonotype has a count of ten or more. The chain has TRBV9 and TRBJ2-5; D possibly corresponds to TRBD2 (5 bases). Trimming removed 0 bases at V and 4 bases at J, with 7 bases between. Per the germline V gene, CDR1 is SGDLS and CDR2 is YYNGEE. This CDR3 region has 13 residues. The CDR3 DNA follows: TGTGCCAGCAGCGTAGCGGAGGCAGAGACCCAGTACTTC. The encoded protein is CASSVAEAETQYF.

Ten or more counts support this clonotype. The CDR3 DNA is TGCGCCAGCAGCGGGGGACTAGCGGGATCAGATACGCAGTATTTT. It encodes CASSGGLAGSDTQYF. V usage is TRBV5-1 and J usage is TRBJ2-3, with 13 bases identical to TRBD2. With V trimmed by 4 bases and J by 4 bases, 3 bases remained unmatched. Germline CDR1 and CDR2: SGHRS and YFSETQ. This CDR3 is 15 amino acids long.

This sequence joins TRBV14 and TRBJ2-5; D might be TRBD1 (5 bases). The CDR3 runs to 17 residues. CDR1 is SGHDN and CDR2 is FVKESK in the germline V gene. Trimming cost V 5 bases and J 3 bases, with 22 bases left between them. CDR3 DNA sequence: TGTGCCAGCAGCGAAAGTCTGTGGGGCACATACAAAGAGACCCAGTACTTC. It is translated as CASSESLWGTYKETQYF.

This clonotype was seen a handful of times. The CDR3 sequence: CASSGTRTQYF. DNA of the CDR3: TGCGCCAGCAGCGGGACTCGAACCCAGTACTTC. The rearrangement links TRBV5-1 to TRBJ2-5, with a possible D match to TRBD2 (6 bases). The CDR3 is made up of 11 amino acids. In germline, CDR1 is SGHRS, CDR2 YFSETQ. Trimming stripped 4 bases from V and 8 bases from J, with 9 bases between. The full variable domain, its missing parts supplied by reference TRBV5-1 and TRBJ2-5, is KAGVTQTPRYLIKTRGQQVTLSCSPISGHRSVSWYQQTPGQGLQFLFEYFSETQRNKGNFPGRFSGRQFSNSRSEMNVSTLELGDSALYLCASSGTRTQYFGPGTRLLVL.

This clonotype was found a few times. V and J are TRBV4-3 and TRBJ2-5; no clear D gene. V gave up 1 base and J gave up 2 bases, with 8 bases separating them. There are 14 residues in the CDR3. Germline CDR1 is LGHNA and CDR2 is YSLEER. The CDR3 spells CASSQAPFQETQYF. The CDR3 region has the DNA TGCGCCAGCAGCCAAGCCCCCTTTCAAGAGACCCAGTACTTC.

The sample holds a few counts of this clonotype. CDR3 sequence reads: CASSPQGGATGANVLTF. CDR3 DNA: TGTGCCAGCTCACCCCAGGGGGGGGCGACTGGGGCCAACGTCCTGACTTTC. This chain links TRBV18 with TRBJ2-6; D assignment may be TRBD1 or TRBD2 (7 bases each). The length of the CDR3 is 17 residues. Germline lookup yields CDR1 KGHSH and CDR2 LQKENI. The V and J ends lost 3 bases and 2 bases respectively, with 14 bases between them.

The rearrangement joins TRBV3-1 to TRBJ1-5; 9 bases agree with TRBD1. V lost 1 base, J lost 7 bases, and 5 bases stayed unmatched. This CDR3 has 15 residues. Germline V gene data show CDR1 as LGHDT and CDR2 as YNNKEL (reference sequence). CDR3 bases: TGTGCCAGCAGCCAAGGGGGACAGGGTGGGCAGCCCCAGCATTTT. It codes for CASSQGGQGGQPQHF. Full variable domain (remainder filled in from reference TRBV3-1 and TRBJ1-5): DTAVSQTPKYLVTQMGNDKSIKCEQNLGHDTMYWYKQDSKKFLKIMFSYNNKELIINETVPNRFSPKSPDKAHLNLHINSLELGDSAVYFCASSQGGQGGQPQHFGDGTRLSIL.

The gene calls are TRBV2 and TRBJ1-4; TRBD1 matches at 9 bases. The CDR3 extends over 13 amino acids. Trimming removed 4 bases from V and 8 bases from J; junction bases left unmatched: 2. From germline, CDR1 is SNHLY and CDR2 FYNNEI. CDR3 nucleotide sequence: TGTGCCAGCAGTGGGGACAGGGACGAAAAACTGTTTTTT. Translating it yields CASSGDRDEKLFF.

J is TRBJ2-7 and V is TRBV5-1; 8 positions match TRBD1. In germline, CDR1 is SGHRS, CDR2 YFSETQ. The CDR3 contains 15 residues. With V trimmed by 4 bases and J by 4 bases, 10 bases remained unmatched. CDR3 nucleotides: TGCGCCAGCAGCCTGGAGACAGGGGCGGAGTACGAGCAGTACGTC. This encodes CASSLETGAEYEQYV.

This clonotype was recorded at least ten times. J is TRBJ2-3 and V is TRBV7-2; tentatively, D is TRBD2 (6 bases). The V gene's germline CDR1 is SGHTA and CDR2 FQGNSA. V was clipped by 5 bases and J by 1 base, with 13 bases between them. This CDR3 region has 15 residues. The CDR3 bases are TGTGCCAGCAGCCTCGGGACTCCCCGCACAGATACGCAGTATTTT. It specifies CASSLGTPRTDTQYF.

V gene TRBV20-1 combines with J gene TRBJ1-5; 10 bases fit TRBD1. The CDR3 loop spans 14 amino acids. The germline V gene has CDR1 DFQATT and CDR2 SNEGSKA (reference sequence). With 2 bases clipped from V and 7 bases from J, the junction kept 5 bases outside the gene matches. CDR3 nucleotide sequence: TGCAGTGCTAGAAGGGACAGGGGCGGCCAGCCCCAGCATTTT. As protein: CSARRDRGGQPQHF.

This sequence joins TRBV6-1 and TRBJ1-2; 11 positions match TRBD1. The CDR3 sequence is 14 residues long. Germline assignment: CDR1 MNHNS and CDR2 SASEGT. Unmatched junction bases numbered 4, after V lost 6 bases and J lost 4 bases. Here the CDR3 reads CASRPGTGGYGYTF. Here the CDR3 DNA reads TGTGCCAGCAGACCCGGGACAGGGGGCTATGGCTACACCTTC.

The rearrangement links TRBV27 to TRBJ2-3; D is perhaps TRBD1 (6 bases). V was pared by 2 bases and J by 7 bases, with 10 bases between. CDR1 MNHEY and CDR2 SMNVEV come from the germline V gene (reference sequence). This CDR3 is built from 13 residues. In DNA, the CDR3 is TGTGCCAGCAGTTTAAAACAGGGTAATACGCAGTATTTT. Amino acids: CASSLKQGNTQYF.

Comment on this clonotype: As the CDR3 is not closed by the conserved phenylalanine or tryptophan, this likely results from a read error. DNA for the CDR3: TGTGCCAGCAGCTCGGGACAGGTTAATGAGCAGTTCCTC. Translated, it gives CASSSGQVNEQFL. The rearrangement uses TRBV11-2 and TRBJ2-1, with 8 bases aligning to TRBD1. The CDR3 is 13 amino acids. V shed 4 bases, J shed 7 bases, and the junction held 3 bases outside the gene matches. Germline CDR1 is SGHAT and CDR2 is FQNNGV.

This clonotype has just a few counts. This chain connects TRBV7-9 to TRBJ2-7; 10 nucleotides line up with TRBD2. Germline CDR1 is SEHNR and CDR2 is FQNEAQ (reference sequence). Trimming took 4 bases from V and 5 from J; bases not matched to a gene: 2. This CDR3 is built from 13 residues. The CDR3 bases are TGTGCCAGCAGCTATAGCGGGGGGAACGAGCAGTACGTC. Translating it yields CASSYSGGNEQYV.

Only a few counts were recorded for this clonotype. The chain joins TRBV5-1 to TRBJ1-1; the match to TRBD1 covers 9 bases. Germline CDR1 and CDR2: SGHRS and YFSETQ. V lost 6 bases and J lost 4; bases outside the gene matches: 10. The length of the CDR3 is 15 residues. CDR3 sequence reads: CASTGTGNGGTEAFF. CDR3 bases: TGCGCCAGCACCGGGACAGGGAACGGTGGCACTGAAGCTTTCTTT.

This clonotype was found a few times. The chain carries TRBV10-3 and TRBJ2-3; TRBD2 aligns across 7 bases. The CDR3 has 15 amino acids. Trimming took 2 bases from V and 2 from J; bases not matched to a gene: 4. Germline CDR1 ENHRY, CDR2 SYGVKD. Here the CDR3 DNA reads TGTGCCATCAGTGAGGGGGGGGTCGTCACAGATACGCAGTATTTT. It yields the protein CAISEGGVVTDTQYF.

This clonotype was counted at least ten times. The rearrangement uses TRBV10-3 and TRBJ2-7, with 7 bases aligning to TRBD2. This CDR3 region has 14 residues. The junction had 11 bases not matched to a gene; V was cut back by 7 bases and J by 5 bases. Germline V gives CDR1 ENHRY, CDR2 SYGVKD. The CDR3 here is CAINQGLGQHEQYV. Here the CDR3 DNA reads TGTGCCATCAACCAAGGACTAGGTCAGCACGAGCAGTACGTC.